Presented here are 22 T cell receptor beta chains from one specimen sequenced in a study of blood T cell repertoires in COVID-19. Measured with immunoSEQ multiplex PCR; TCRdb has only the in-frame clones, and not every one. The table includes about 54,000 clones, more than 85% detected once. The sample consisted of peripheral blood. These receptors came from a man over 45 with acute or convalescent COVID-19.

V and J are TRBV11-3 and TRBJ2-1; 11 bases agree with TRBD2. This CDR3 contains 18 residues. Trimming removed 4 bases from V and 3 bases from J; junction bases left unmatched: 11. Germline CDR1 and CDR2: SGHNT and YENEEA. CDR3 in amino acids: CASSSRPGTSGSYNEQFF. CDR3 nucleotides: TGTGCCAGCAGCTCACGTCCCGGGACTAGCGGAAGCTACAATGAGCAGTTCTTC.

The CDR3 here is CAWRATGRNTEAFF. The CDR3 DNA sequence: TGTGCCTGGAGAGCGACAGGGAGGAACACTGAAGCTTTCTTT. J is TRBJ1-1 and V is TRBV30; 7 bases are a match to TRBD1. V was clipped by 3 bases and J by 1 base; unmatched bases: 5. The germline V gene has CDR1 GTSNPN and CDR2 SVGIG (reference sequence). The CDR3 extends over 14 amino acids.

The V call is TRBV10-3, the J call TRBJ2-7, with 10 bases that match TRBD2. This CDR3 comprises 15 residues. The germline gives CDR1 ENHRY, CDR2 SYGVKD. J lost 4 bases, V lost 0 bases, and 3 bases had no gene match. CDR3 loop: CAISESSSGRYEQYF. CDR3 nucleotide sequence: TGTGCCATCAGTGAGTCGTCTAGCGGGAGATACGAGCAGTACTTC.

The V call is TRBV6-6, the J call TRBJ2-7; 12 bases are a match to TRBD1. The V and J ends lost 4 bases and 7 bases, in that order; junction bases with no gene match: 8. CDR3 length: 15 amino acids. The V gene's germline CDR1 is MNHNY and CDR2 SVGAGI (reference sequence). The CDR3 bases are TGTGCCAGCAGTTCCACGGGACAGGGGGCGGGGGAGCAGTACTTC. Its translation: CASSSTGQGAGEQYF.

This chain joins TRBV5-4 and TRBJ2-1; 14 nucleotides line up with TRBD2. Losses at the gene ends were 4 bases for V and 10 bases for J; bases not matched to a gene: 7. This CDR3 has 15 residues. From germline, CDR1 is SGHNT and CDR2 YYREEE (reference sequence). CDR3 bases: TGTGCCAGCAGCCAGACTAGCGGGAGGGCCAGGGAGCAGTTCTTC. It codes for CASSQTSGRAREQFF.

The chain has TRBV6-4 and TRBJ2-6; weak D call: TRBD2 (6 bases). The CDR3 is made up of 17 amino acids. Germline CDR1 and CDR2: MRHNA and SNTAGT. V lost 5 bases and J lost 2, with 16 bases in between. The chain's CDR3 is CASSTGTAGTGANVLTF. CDR3 DNA sequence: TGTGCCAGCAGTACCGGGACTGCGGGCACTGGGGCCAACGTCCTGACTTTC.

The chain carries TRBV5-4 and TRBJ1-3, with TRBD1 identical over 10 bases. The V gene end was trimmed by 1 base and the J gene end by 7 bases; junction bases not matched to a gene: 5. Germline V lookup: CDR1 SGHNT, CDR2 YYREEE (reference sequence). The CDR3 is 15 residues long. CDR3 DNA: TGTGCCAGCAGCTTGCGACAGGGGGCATTTAACACCATATATTTT. Translated, it gives CASSLRQGAFNTIYF.

This rearrangement joins TRBV5-1 to TRBJ1-3, with 7 bases matching TRBD1. V lost 6 bases and J lost 4; bases outside the gene matches: 10. CDR1 and CDR2 from the germline V gene are SGHRS and YFSETQ. CDR3 size: 15 residues. CDR3 sequence: CASTPGTARGNTIYF. The CDR3 DNA sequence: TGCGCCAGCACCCCCGGGACAGCGAGAGGAAACACCATATATTTT. Full variable domain (rest looked up from reference TRBV5-1 and TRBJ1-3): KAGVTQTPRYLIKTRGQQVTLSCSPISGHRSVSWYQQTPGQGLQFLFEYFSETQRNKGNFPGRFSGRQFSNSRSEMNVSTLELGDSALYLCASTPGTARGNTIYFGEGSWLTVV.

This clone occurred a few times. V gene TRBV30 combines with J gene TRBJ1-3; D gene uncertain. V shed 2 bases and J shed 0 bases, with 17 bases lying between them. The CDR3 has 17 residues. Germline V gene lookup returns CDR1 GTSNPN and CDR2 SVGIG (reference sequence). The CDR3 nucleotides are TGTGCCTGGAGTTACCGAACCGGGTCCTACTCTGGAAACACCATATATTTT. It yields the protein CAWSYRTGSYSGNTIYF. Complete variable domain (other parts from reference TRBV30 and TRBJ1-3): SQTIHQWPATLVQPVGSPLSLECTVEGTSNPNLYWYRQAAGRGLQLLFYSVGIGQISSEVPQNLSASRPQDRQFILSSKKLLLSDSGFYLCAWSYRTGSYSGNTIYFGEGSWLTVV.

This clone was counted a single time. As DNA, the CDR3 is TGTGCCAGCAGCTTAGATAGGCAGGGAAGTCAGCCCCAGCATTTT. Translation: CASSLDRQGSQPQHF. V and J are TRBV11-2 and TRBJ1-5, with a tentative D call TRBD1 (5 bases). Germline lookup yields CDR1 SGHAT and CDR2 FQNNGV. The CDR3 length is 15 residues. V dropped 0 bases and J dropped 6 bases, with 12 bases sitting between them.

CDR3 sequence: CATSEPTGRSTDTQYF. The DNA of the CDR3 is TGTGCCACCAGTGAGCCCACAGGTAGGAGCACAGATACGCAGTATTTT. The gene calls are TRBV24-1 and TRBJ2-3; maybe TRBD1 (5 bases). The CDR3 contains 16 residues. CDR1 and CDR2 (germline): KGHDR, SFDVKD. V was trimmed by 4 bases and J by 0 bases, leaving 13 bases between them.

The rearrangement links TRBV6-2 or TRBV6-3 to TRBJ2-2; 12 positions match TRBD1. Germline loops: CDR1 MNHEY, CDR2 SVGEGT. V lost 4 bases to trimming and J lost 6 bases; unmatched junction nucleotides: 18. CDR3 size: 20 residues. This chain's CDR3 is CASSFPGTGGISGHPGELFF. DNA of the CDR3: TGTGCCAGCAGTTTCCCCGGGACAGGGGGCATCTCGGGACACCCCGGGGAGCTGTTTTTT.

The chain carries TRBV30 and TRBJ2-1, with a possible D match to TRBD2 (6 bases). Between the trimmed V and J ends, which lost 3 bases and 7 bases, there was a span of 25 bases. This CDR3 contains 17 residues. Germline V gene sequence: CDR1 GTSNPN, CDR2 SVGIG (reference sequence). This CDR3 is CAWRGRGDPALANEQFF. CDR3 nucleotide sequence: TGTGCCTGGAGAGGGCGGGGTGACCCCGCACTAGCAAATGAGCAGTTCTTC.

The chain is built from TRBV7-9 and TRBJ2-1, with D possibly TRBD2 on 5 matching bases. The V gene lost 2 bases and the J gene lost 0 bases, with 14 bases spanning the gap. CDR3 length: 17 residues. Germline V gene lookup returns CDR1 SEHNR and CDR2 FQNEAQ (reference sequence). CDR3 loop: CASSLWTEWASYNEQFF. The CDR3 DNA sequence: TGTGCCAGCAGCTTATGGACTGAATGGGCCTCCTACAATGAGCAGTTCTTC. Looking up the rest from reference TRBV7-9 and TRBJ2-1 gives the full variable domain: DTGVSQNPRHKITKRGQNVTFRCDPISEHNRLYWYRQTLGQGPEFLTYFQNEAQLEKSRLLSDRFSAERPKGSFSTLEIQRTEQGDSAMYLCASSLWTEWASYNEQFFGPGTRLTVL.

V usage is TRBV19 and J usage is TRBJ2-5, with D hard to call. The V and J ends lost 5 bases and 2 bases respectively, with 3 bases between them. The CDR3 sequence is 11 residues long. Per the germline V gene, CDR1 is LNHDA and CDR2 is SQIVND (reference sequence). As DNA, the CDR3 is TGTGCCAGTAGTTCACAAGAGACCCAGTACTTC. Protein product: CASSSQETQYF. Together with reference TRBV19 and TRBJ2-5, the CDR3 gives the full variable domain: DGGITQSPKYLFRKEGQNVTLSCEQNLNHDAMYWYRQDPGQGLRLIYYSQIVNDFQKGDIAEGYSVSREKKESFPLTVTSAQKNPTAFYLCASSSQETQYFGPGTRLLVL.

This chain connects TRBV7-9 to TRBJ1-5; no firm D call. Germline lookup yields CDR1 SEHNR and CDR2 FQNEAQ (reference sequence). The CDR3 spans 12 residues. The germline V and J ends were trimmed by 3 bases and 6 bases, with 6 bases remaining between them. This CDR3 is CASSFGAQPQHF. Written as DNA, the CDR3 is TGTGCCAGCAGCTTTGGAGCTCAGCCCCAGCATTTT.

The gene calls are TRBV7-9 and TRBJ1-4; possibly TRBD1 for D (5 bases). V lost 3 bases, J lost 8 bases, and 13 bases lay in between. Germline-derived CDR1 and CDR2 are SEHNR and FQNEAQ (reference sequence). The CDR3 loop spans 14 amino acids. CDR3 nucleotide sequence: TGTGCCAGCAGCTTCCCCACACAGGCCGAAAAACTGTTTTTT. This gives the protein CASSFPTQAEKLFF.

The chain joins TRBV5-1 to TRBJ1-1; TRBD1 matches 11 bases. This CDR3 contains 17 residues. Germline values: CDR1 SGHRS, CDR2 YFSETQ. J gave up 3 bases and V 0 bases, and 7 bases lay outside the gene matches. In DNA form, the CDR3 reads TGCGCCAGCAGCTTGGCCCCAGGACAGGGGGCGCACACTGAAGCTTTCTTT. Its protein is CASSLAPGQGAHTEAFF. The full variable domain, completed using reference TRBV5-1 and TRBJ1-1, is KAGVTQTPRYLIKTRGQQVTLSCSPISGHRSVSWYQQTPGQGLQFLFEYFSETQRNKGNFPGRFSGRQFSNSRSEMNVSTLELGDSALYLCASSLAPGQGAHTEAFFGQGTRLTVV.

The CDR3 sequence is CATSGRDQETQYF. CDR3 nucleotide sequence: TGTGCCACCAGTGGCCGGGACCAAGAGACCCAGTACTTC. The V call is TRBV24-1, the J call TRBJ2-5; no reliable D call. This CDR3 contains 13 residues. Germline-derived CDR1 and CDR2 are KGHDR and SFDVKD. V was shortened by 5 bases and J by 0 bases, with 6 bases between the two germline ends.

The chain is built from TRBV3-1 (or the pseudogene TRBV3-2) and TRBJ2-7, with D possibly matching TRBD2 (5 bases). The germline V and J ends were trimmed by 0 bases and 2 bases, with 20 bases remaining between them. CDR1 is LGHDT, CDR2 YNNKEL, per germline (reference sequence). This CDR3 spans 18 amino acids. The CDR3 DNA is TGTGCCAGCAGCCAAGATAGAGCTCCGCGGGCCGGGACCTACGAGCAGTACTTC. Protein: CASSQDRAPRAGTYEQYF.

The rearrangement uses TRBV6-1 and TRBJ2-7, with D maybe TRBD1 (6 bases). The V and J ends lost 3 bases and 2 bases respectively, with 14 bases between them. The germline V gene encodes CDR1 MNHNS and CDR2 SASEGT. This CDR3 region has 15 residues. CDR3 residues: CASSDRGHITYEQYF. DNA of the CDR3: TGTGCCAGCAGTGACAGGGGCCATATTACCTACGAGCAGTACTTC.

The gene calls are TRBV7-2 and TRBJ2-7, with D possibly TRBD1 on 6 matching bases. The germline V gene has CDR1 SGHTA and CDR2 FQGNSA. The CDR3 loop spans 16 amino acids. V lost 5 bases, J lost 0 bases, and 17 bases lay in between. The CDR3 protein is CASSPLGQKSSYEQYF. The CDR3 DNA is TGTGCCAGCAGCCCGCTGGGACAAAAGAGCTCCTACGAGCAGTACTTC.